The 8 T cell receptor beta chains below were found in one sample sequenced in a study of blood T cell repertoires in COVID-19. Data came from immunoSEQ multiplex PCR; TCRdb stores just in-frame clones and leaves some out. The sample carries around 460,000 clones, 85% to 90% recorded once. The sequenced sample was peripheral blood. The receptors come from a man aged 18-30 years with COVID-19, enrolled during active disease.

This clone was observed a handful of times. This sequence joins TRBV7-9 and TRBJ1-5; 9 nucleotides line up with TRBD1. The germline V gene encodes CDR1 SEHNR and CDR2 FQNEAQ (reference sequence). Trimming took 5 bases from V and 5 from J; bases not matched to a gene: 7. The CDR3 length is 15 residues. The CDR3 region has the DNA TGTGCCAGCAGCCTGGGACAGGGAGACTATCAGCCCCAGCATTTT. Amino acids: CASSLGQGDYQPQHF.

V gene TRBV7-2 combines with J gene TRBJ2-1; D is unclear. With 1 base removed from V and 4 bases from J, the gap between germline ends came to 11 bases. Germline CDR1 SGHTA, CDR2 FQGNSA. This CDR3 is built from 15 residues. The CDR3 reads CASSLGGQSYNEQFF. The CDR3, as DNA: TGTGCCAGCAGCTTAGGTGGGCAGAGTTACAATGAGCAGTTCTTC.

V gene TRBV2 combines with J gene TRBJ2-2, with 8 bases fitting TRBD1. This CDR3 contains 15 residues. Germline CDR1 is SNHLY and CDR2 is FYNNEI. Losses at the gene ends were 2 bases for V and 6 bases for J; bases not matched to a gene: 5. The CDR3 nucleotides read TGTGCCAGCAGTGAAAACAGGGGGTTGGCCGGGGAGCTGTTTTTT. As protein: CASSENRGLAGELFF.

The gene calls are TRBV9 and TRBJ2-2, with D possibly being TRBD1 (6 bases). This CDR3 comprises 14 residues. The germline CDR1 and CDR2 sequences are SGDLS and YYNGEE. Trimming removed 4 bases from V and 5 bases from J, with 12 bases in between. The CDR3 is CASSLKQGTGELFF. The CDR3 DNA reads TGTGCCAGCAGCTTAAAACAGGGAACCGGGGAGCTGTTTTTT. The full variable domain, rest sourced from reference TRBV9 and TRBJ2-2, is DSGVTQTPKHLITATGQRVTLRCSPRSGDLSVYWYQQSLDQGLQFLIQYYNGEERAKGNILERFSAQQFPDLHSELNLSSLELGDSALYFCASSLKQGTGELFFGEGSRLTVL.

This chain links TRBV29-1 with TRBJ2-1, with TRBD2 matching 9 bases. The CDR3 runs to 15 residues. Trimming at V came to 7 bases and at J to 0 bases, leaving 7 bases not matched to a gene. The germline V gene encodes CDR1 SQVTM and CDR2 ANQGSEA. The CDR3 protein is CSALLAGRSYNEQFF. CDR3 DNA sequence: TGCAGCGCTCTTCTAGCGGGACGCTCCTACAATGAGCAGTTCTTC.

The chain couples TRBV2 to TRBJ2-1; no clear D. V gave up 1 base and J gave up 6 bases, with 10 bases separating them. This CDR3 spans 14 amino acids. Looked up from germline, CDR1 is SNHLY and CDR2 is FYNNEI. In DNA form, the CDR3 reads TGTGCCAGCAGTGAAGGGAATAGCCCCAATGAGCAGTTCTTC. It specifies CASSEGNSPNEQFF.

The chain's CDR3 is CASRRQGDTYEQYF. In DNA form, the CDR3 reads TGTGCCAGTAGGAGACAGGGGGACACCTACGAGCAGTACTTC. V usage is TRBV19 and J usage is TRBJ2-7; 9 bases agree with TRBD1. Per germline, CDR1 LNHDA and CDR2 SQIVND (reference sequence). Trimming at V came to 6 bases and at J to 2 bases, leaving 5 bases not matched to a gene. The CDR3 consists of 14 residues.

This clone has only one observation. The V call is TRBV7-9, the J call TRBJ1-2; D is undetermined. Germline CDR1 reads SEHNR; CDR2 reads FQNEAQ (reference sequence). V lost 5 bases to trimming and J lost 6 bases, with 13 bases between them. The CDR3 loop spans 13 amino acids. CDR3 in DNA: TGTGCCAGCAGCACGACACGCGCGAATGGCTACACCTTC. Protein product: CASSTTRANGYTF.